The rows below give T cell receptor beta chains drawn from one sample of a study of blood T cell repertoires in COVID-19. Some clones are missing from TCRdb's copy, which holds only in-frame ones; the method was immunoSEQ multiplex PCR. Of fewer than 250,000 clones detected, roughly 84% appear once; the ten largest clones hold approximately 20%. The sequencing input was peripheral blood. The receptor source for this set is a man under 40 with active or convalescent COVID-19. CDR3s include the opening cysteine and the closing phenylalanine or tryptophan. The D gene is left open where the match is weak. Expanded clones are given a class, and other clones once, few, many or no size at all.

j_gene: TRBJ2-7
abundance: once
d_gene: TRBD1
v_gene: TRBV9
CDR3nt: TGTGCCAGCAGCGTAGGGATCGGGACAGGGTCTCGGGAGCAGTACTTC
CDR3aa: CASSVGIGTGSREQYF

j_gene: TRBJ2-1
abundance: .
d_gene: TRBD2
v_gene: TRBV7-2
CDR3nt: TGTGCCAGCAGCTTAGTAGCGGGGGCATACAATGAGCAGTTCTTC
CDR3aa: CASSLVAGAYNEQFF

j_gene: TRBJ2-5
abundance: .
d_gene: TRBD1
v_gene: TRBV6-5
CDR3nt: TGTGCCAGCAGGGGACAGACTTTGGGGGAGACCCAGTACTTC
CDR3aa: CASRGQTLGETQYF

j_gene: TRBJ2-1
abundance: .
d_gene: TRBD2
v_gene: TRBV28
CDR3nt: TGTGCCAGCAGTTCAGACACCCCGGGGGGCAATGAGCAGTTCTTC
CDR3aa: CASSSDTPGGNEQFF

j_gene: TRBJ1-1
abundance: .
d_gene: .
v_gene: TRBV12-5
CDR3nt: TGTGCTAGTGGTTTGGCCTACGGTGGGAACACTGAAGCTTTCTTT
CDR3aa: CASGLAYGGNTEAFF

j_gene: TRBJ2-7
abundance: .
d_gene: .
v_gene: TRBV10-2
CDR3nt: TGCGCCAGCAGTGAGGCGGATGACGAGCAGTACTTC
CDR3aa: CASSEADDEQYF

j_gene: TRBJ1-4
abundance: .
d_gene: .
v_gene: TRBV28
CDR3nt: TGTGCCAGCAGTTGGGCGTCGACTAATGAAAAACTGTTTTTT
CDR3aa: CASSWASTNEKLFF

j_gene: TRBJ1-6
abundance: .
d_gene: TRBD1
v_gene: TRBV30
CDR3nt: TGTGCCTGGAGCGGGGGACAGGCGATTCGACCCCTCCACTTT
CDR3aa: CAWSGGQAIRPLHF

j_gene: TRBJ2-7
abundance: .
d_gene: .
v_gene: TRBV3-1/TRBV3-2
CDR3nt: TGTGCCAGCAGCCAAGACAGAAAGGAGTTGTACGAGCAGTACTTC
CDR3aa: CASSQDRKELYEQYF

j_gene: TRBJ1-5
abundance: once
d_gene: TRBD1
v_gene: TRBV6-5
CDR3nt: TGTGCCAGCAGTTACGACAGGGCTGTCCAGCCCCAGCATTTT
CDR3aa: CASSYDRAVQPQHF

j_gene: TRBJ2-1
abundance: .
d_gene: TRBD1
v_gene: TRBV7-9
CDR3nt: TGTGCCAGCAGCTCCAGGGGGCCCCTCCACAATGAGCAGTTCTTC
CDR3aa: CASSSRGPLHNEQFF

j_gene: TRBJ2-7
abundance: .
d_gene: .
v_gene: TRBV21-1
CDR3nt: TGTGCCAGCACCTATCGGGGGGGGCCATCCTACGAGCAGTACTTC
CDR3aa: CASTYRGGPSYEQYF

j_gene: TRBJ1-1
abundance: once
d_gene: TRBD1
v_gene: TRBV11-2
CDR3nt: TGTGCCAGCAGCTTTGGGGGGACAGGGGGCAAGGACACTGAAGCTTTCTTT
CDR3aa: CASSFGGTGGKDTEAFF

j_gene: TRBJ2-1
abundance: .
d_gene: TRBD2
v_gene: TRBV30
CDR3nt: TGTGCCTGGAGTGCGTTCACTAGCGGGGGGGAGCAGTTCTTC
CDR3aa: CAWSAFTSGGEQFF

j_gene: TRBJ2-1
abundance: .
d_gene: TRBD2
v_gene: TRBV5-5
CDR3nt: TGTGCCAGCAGCTTGGTACTAGCGGGATACAATGAGCAGTTCTTC
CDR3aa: CASSLVLAGYNEQFF

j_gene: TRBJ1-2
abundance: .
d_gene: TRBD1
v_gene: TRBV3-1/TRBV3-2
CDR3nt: TGTGCCAGCAGCCAGAGGGACAGGGAGAATGGCTACACCTTC
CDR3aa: CASSQRDRENGYTF

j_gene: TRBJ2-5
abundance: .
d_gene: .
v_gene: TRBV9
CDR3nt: TGTGCCAGCAGCAAGCAGTCTAGAGTCCAAGAGACCCAGTACTTC
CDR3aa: CASSKQSRVQETQYF

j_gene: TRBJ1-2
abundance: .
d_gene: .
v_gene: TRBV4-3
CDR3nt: TGCGCCAGCAGCCAAGGCAGGGGCTATGGCTACACCTTC
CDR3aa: CASSQGRGYGYTF

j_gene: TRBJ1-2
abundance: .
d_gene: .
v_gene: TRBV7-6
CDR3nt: TGTGCCAGCAGCCCGACAGGCTCCTATGGCTACACCTTC
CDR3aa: CASSPTGSYGYTF

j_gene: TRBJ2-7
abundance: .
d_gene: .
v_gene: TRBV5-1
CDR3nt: TGCGCCAGCAGCTTGGTGCAGTACTCCTACGAGCAGTACTTC
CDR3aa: CASSLVQYSYEQYF

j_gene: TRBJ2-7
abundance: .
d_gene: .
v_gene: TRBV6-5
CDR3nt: TGTGCCAGCAGTTACACCGGGACGGACAGAGGGGAGCAGTACTTC
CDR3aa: CASSYTGTDRGEQYF

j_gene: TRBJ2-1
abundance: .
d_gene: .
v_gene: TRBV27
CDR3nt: TGTGCCAGCAGTTTGACAGGAAGTTACAATGAGCAGTTCTTC
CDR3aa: CASSLTGSYNEQFF

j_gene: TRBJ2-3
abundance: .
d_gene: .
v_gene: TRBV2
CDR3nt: TGTGCCAGCAGTGAACTTCGGATAGCTACGCAGTATTTT
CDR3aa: CASSELRIATQYF

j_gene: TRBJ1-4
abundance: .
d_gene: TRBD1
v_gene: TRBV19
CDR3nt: TGTGCCACCCGGGACAGGGCTGAAAAACTGTTTTTT
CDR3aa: CATRDRAEKLFF

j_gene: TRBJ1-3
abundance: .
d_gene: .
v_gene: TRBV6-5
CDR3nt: TGTGCCAGCAGGGACACAAGAAACACCATATATTTT
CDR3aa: CASRDTRNTIYF

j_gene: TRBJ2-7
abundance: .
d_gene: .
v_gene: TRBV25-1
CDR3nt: TGTGCCAGCAAGGGGGTTTCCTACGAGCAGTACTTC
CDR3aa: CASKGVSYEQYF

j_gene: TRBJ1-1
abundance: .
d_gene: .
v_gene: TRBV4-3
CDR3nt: TGCGCCAGCAGCCAAGACTTTAGCGTGAACACTGAAGCTTTCTTT
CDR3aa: CASSQDFSVNTEAFF

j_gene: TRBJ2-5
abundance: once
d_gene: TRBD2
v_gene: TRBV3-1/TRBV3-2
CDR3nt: TGTGCCACCAGTAGCGGGGGGTCCGGGGAGACCCAGTACTTC
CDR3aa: CATSSGGSGETQYF

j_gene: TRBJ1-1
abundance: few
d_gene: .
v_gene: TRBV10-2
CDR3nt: TGCGCCAGCAGTGAGATACAGGGTGGGACTGAAGCTTTCTTT
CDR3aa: CASSEIQGGTEAFF

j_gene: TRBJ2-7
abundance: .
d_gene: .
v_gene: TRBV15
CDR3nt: TGTGCCACCAGCAGAGAACGGGGAGCCGCAACGGGCGAGCAGTACTTC
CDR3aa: CATSRERGAATGEQYF

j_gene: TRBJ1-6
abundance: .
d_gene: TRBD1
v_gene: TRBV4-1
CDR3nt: TGCGCCAGCAGCCAAGAATCTGCTGGACAGGGCTTTTGGCCCCTCCACTTT
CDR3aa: CASSQESAGQGFWPLHF

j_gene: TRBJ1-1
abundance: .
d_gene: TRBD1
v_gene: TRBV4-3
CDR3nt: TGCGCCAGCAGCCAAGATCGGTGGGGGACAGGAAACACTGAAGCTTTCTTT
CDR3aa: CASSQDRWGTGNTEAFF

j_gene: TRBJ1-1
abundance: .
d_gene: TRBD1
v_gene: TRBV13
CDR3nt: TGTGCCAGCAGCCCCTGGACAGGTGGAAACACTGAAGCTTTCTTT
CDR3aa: CASSPWTGGNTEAFF

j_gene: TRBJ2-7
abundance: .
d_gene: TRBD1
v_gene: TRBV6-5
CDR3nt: TGTGCCAGCAGTTATAGGGACAGGGGGAGCTACGAGCAGTACTTC
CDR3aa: CASSYRDRGSYEQYF

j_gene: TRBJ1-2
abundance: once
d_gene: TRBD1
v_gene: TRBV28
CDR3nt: TGTGCCAGCAGTTCAGGGGGCCGTGGCTACACCTTC
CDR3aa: CASSSGGRGYTF

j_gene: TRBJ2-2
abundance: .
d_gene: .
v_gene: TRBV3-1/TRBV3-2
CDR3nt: TGTGCCAGCAGCCAACCCACAGCAAACACCGGGGAGCTGTTTTTT
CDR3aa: CASSQPTANTGELFF

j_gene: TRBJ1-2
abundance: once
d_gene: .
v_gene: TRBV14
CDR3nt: TGTGCCAGGATCGGGGGAATCTATGGCTACACCTTC
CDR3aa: CARIGGIYGYTF

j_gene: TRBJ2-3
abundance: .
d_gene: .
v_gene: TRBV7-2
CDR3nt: TGTGCCAGCAGCCCCCGGAGGAGGGGAGTCACAGATACGCAGTATTTT
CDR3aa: CASSPRRRGVTDTQYF

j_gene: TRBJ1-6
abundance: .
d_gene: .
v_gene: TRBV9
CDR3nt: TGTGCCAGCAGCCAACCAAACCCAGCCCTCCACTTT
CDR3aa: CASSQPNPALHF

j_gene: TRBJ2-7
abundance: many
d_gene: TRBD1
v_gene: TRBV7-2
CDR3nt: TGTGCCAGCAGCGACCCCCCTGGACAGGGGACCTACGAGCAGTACTTC
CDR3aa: CASSDPPGQGTYEQYF

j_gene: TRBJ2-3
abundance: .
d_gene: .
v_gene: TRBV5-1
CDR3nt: TGCGCCAGCAGCTCGACAGCCGATACGCAGTATTTT
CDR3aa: CASSSTADTQYF

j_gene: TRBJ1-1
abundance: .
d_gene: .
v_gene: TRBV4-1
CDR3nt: TGCGCCAGCAGGGGACATATGGCTTTCTTT
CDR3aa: CASRGHMAFF

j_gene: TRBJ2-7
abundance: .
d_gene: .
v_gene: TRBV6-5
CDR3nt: TGTGCCACCAAGGGGGCCGCGGGGCTCAGCGAGCAGTACTTC
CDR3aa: CATKGAAGLSEQYF

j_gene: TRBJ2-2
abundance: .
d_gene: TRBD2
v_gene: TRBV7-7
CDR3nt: TGTGCCAGCAGCCCAACTAGCGGGGGGGCCGGGGAGCTGTTTTTT
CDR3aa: CASSPTSGGAGELFF

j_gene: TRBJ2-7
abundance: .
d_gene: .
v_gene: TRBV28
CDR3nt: TGTGTCGGGGGACAGAGCTCCTACGAGCAGTACTTC
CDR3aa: CVGGQSSYEQYF

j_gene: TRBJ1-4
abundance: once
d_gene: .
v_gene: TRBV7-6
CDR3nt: TGTGCCAGCACCCGAGGACCAGGGAATGAAAAACTGTTTTTT
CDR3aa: CASTRGPGNEKLFF

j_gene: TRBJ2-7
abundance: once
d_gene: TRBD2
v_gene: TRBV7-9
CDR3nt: TGTGCCAGCAGCTCCCCGGGAGGGTCTCGGCAGTACTTC
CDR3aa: CASSSPGGSRQYF

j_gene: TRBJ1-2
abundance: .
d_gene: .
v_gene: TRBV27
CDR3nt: TGTGCCAGCACACCTGGACAGAACTATGGCTACACCTTC
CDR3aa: CASTPGQNYGYTF

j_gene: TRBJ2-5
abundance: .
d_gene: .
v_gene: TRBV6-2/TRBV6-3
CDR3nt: TGTGCCAGCAGTTACTCCAAGGGGGCCCAGTACTTC
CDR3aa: CASSYSKGAQYF

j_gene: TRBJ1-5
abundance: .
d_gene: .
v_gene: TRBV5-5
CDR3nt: TGTGCCAGCAGCCAGGGTGGTCAGCCCCAGCATTTT
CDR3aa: CASSQGGQPQHF

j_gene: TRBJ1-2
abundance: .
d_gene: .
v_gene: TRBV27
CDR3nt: TGTGCCAGCAGCCAGGCTGGGTTGGCCTATGGCTACACCTTC
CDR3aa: CASSQAGLAYGYTF

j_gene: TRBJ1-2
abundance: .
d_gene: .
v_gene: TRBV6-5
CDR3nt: TGTGCCAGCAGCGCGGCTCTTCATAGGAACTATGGCTACACCTTC
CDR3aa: CASSAALHRNYGYTF

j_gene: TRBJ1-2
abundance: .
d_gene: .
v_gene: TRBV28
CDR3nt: TGTGCCAGCAGTTTGTCGATGAGAGGCTACACCTTC
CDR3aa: CASSLSMRGYTF

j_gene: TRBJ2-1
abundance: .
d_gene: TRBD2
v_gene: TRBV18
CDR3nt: TGTGCCAGCTCACATTCTAGCGGAGTTTCCTACAATGAGCAGTTCTTC
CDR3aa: CASSHSSGVSYNEQFF